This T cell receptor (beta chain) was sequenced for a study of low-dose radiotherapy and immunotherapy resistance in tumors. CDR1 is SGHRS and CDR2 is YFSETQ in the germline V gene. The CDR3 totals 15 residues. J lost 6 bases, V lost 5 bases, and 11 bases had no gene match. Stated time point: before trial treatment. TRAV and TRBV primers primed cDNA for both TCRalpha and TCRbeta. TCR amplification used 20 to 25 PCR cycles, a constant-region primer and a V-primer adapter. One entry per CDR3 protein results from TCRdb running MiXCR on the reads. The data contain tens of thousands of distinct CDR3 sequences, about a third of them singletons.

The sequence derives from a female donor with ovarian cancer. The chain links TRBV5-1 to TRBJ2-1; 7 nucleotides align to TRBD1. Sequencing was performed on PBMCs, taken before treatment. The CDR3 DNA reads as TGCGCCAGCAGGTCCGGGACAGTACTTTCCAATGAGCAGTTCTTC. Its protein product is CASRSGTVLSNEQFF.